Below, 17 T cell receptor beta chains from the same sample are listed, as sequenced in a study of shared clonotypes between healthy human individuals. Clones were read by immunoSEQ multiplex PCR, and TCRdb kept only the in-frame ones, dropping some. Here the sample spans roughly 490,000 clones, 65% to 80% being singletons. Sequences were obtained from PBMCs. The receptor source for this set is a woman aged 35 to 49 in good health. Some clones in this sample may be carry-over from other donors' samples.

The chain couples TRBV10-3 to TRBJ2-2; the match to TRBD1 covers 9 bases. Germline V gene lookup returns CDR1 ENHRY and CDR2 SYGVKD. V shed 6 bases, J shed 6 bases, and the junction held 8 bases outside the gene matches. This CDR3 contains 15 residues. DNA of the CDR3: TGTGCCATCAGCCAAAGACAGGGGGGAGCCGGGGAGCTGTTTTTT. As protein: CAISQRQGGAGELFF.

This clone came up a few times. V and J are TRBV7-2 and TRBJ2-3; 8 bases match TRBD2. In germline, CDR1 is SGHTA, CDR2 FQGNSA. CDR3 length equals 15 residues. J was trimmed by 7 bases and V by 3 bases; bases with no gene match: 9. CDR3: CASSFGPGGQHTQYF. The DNA of the CDR3 is TGTGCCAGCAGCTTCGGCCCGGGAGGGCAACATACGCAGTATTTT.

The genes are TRBV9 and TRBJ2-1; 9 nucleotides match TRBD2. V gave up 4 bases and J gave up 0 bases; unmatched junction bases: 5. CDR3 length: 16 amino acids. Germline V gives CDR1 SGDLS, CDR2 YYNGEE. Here the CDR3 reads CASSPNSGSSYNEQFF. The DNA for the CDR3 is TGTGCCAGCAGCCCAAATAGCGGGAGCTCCTACAATGAGCAGTTCTTC.

This rearrangement joins TRBV19 to TRBJ2-3, with D hard to call. Deletions cut 7 bases from V and 6 bases from J, with 14 bases between. The CDR3 contains 13 residues. In germline, CDR1 is LNHDA, CDR2 SQIVND (reference sequence). CDR3 coding DNA: TGTGCCAGTATCCCTAGGGATGGGGATACGCAGTATTTT. Its translation: CASIPRDGDTQYF. Supplemented by reference TRBV19 and TRBJ2-3, the full variable domain reads DGGITQSPKYLFRKEGQNVTLSCEQNLNHDAMYWYRQDPGQGLRLIYYSQIVNDFQKGDIAEGYSVSREKKESFPLTVTSAQKNPTAFYLCASIPRDGDTQYFGPGTRLTVL.

This chain connects TRBV20-1 to TRBJ1-1, with D unresolved. Trimming took off 4 bases at V and 1 base at J, with 4 bases between the two ends. The V gene's germline CDR1 is DFQATT and CDR2 SNEGSKA (reference sequence). CDR3 length equals 11 residues. The CDR3 DNA follows: TGCAGTGCTATAGAGAACACTGAAGCTTTCTTT. It specifies CSAIENTEAFF.

A single count supports this clone. This sequence joins TRBV2 and TRBJ2-7, with a tentative D call TRBD1 (5 bases). Deletions cut 6 bases from V and 2 bases from J, with 17 bases between. The CDR3 runs to 15 residues. Germline-derived CDR1 and CDR2 are SNHLY and FYNNEI. The CDR3 sequence: CASSPGQGNAYEQYF. DNA of the CDR3: TGTGCCAGCAGCCCCGGGCAGGGTAACGCCTACGAGCAGTACTTC. Full variable domain (outside the CDR3, taken from reference TRBV2 and TRBJ2-7): EPEVTQTPSHQVTQMGQEVILRCVPISNHLYFYWYRQILGQKVEFLVSFYNNEISEKSEIFDDQFSVERPDGSNFTLKIRSTKLEDSAMYFCASSPGQGNAYEQYFGPGTRLTVT.

This clone appeared a few times. The chain couples TRBV28 to TRBJ1-2; TRBD1 might be the D (5 bases). The CDR3 is made up of 14 amino acids. Germline lookup yields CDR1 MDHEN and CDR2 SYDVKM. V was clipped by 2 bases and J by 8 bases, with 15 bases between them. The CDR3 here is CASSLMRTKGGYTF. CDR3 sequence (DNA): TGTGCCAGCAGTTTAATGCGGACAAAGGGGGGCTACACCTTC.

V usage is TRBV10-3 and J usage is TRBJ1-2, with 7 nucleotides matching TRBD1. The trim removed 8 bases at V and 7 bases at J, leaving 7 bases unmatched. The CDR3 consists of 12 residues. Germline assignment: CDR1 ENHRY and CDR2 SYGVKD. This CDR3 is CAIWEGAAGYTF. The CDR3 DNA follows: TGTGCCATCTGGGAGGGGGCCGCTGGCTACACCTTC.

On this clone itself: The same CDR3 is also encoded by other DNA sequences in this sample. The chain joins TRBV19 to TRBJ2-5; TRBD2 is a possible D gene (6 bases). The J call is in doubt because the DNA end fits TRBJ2-7 better. Germline V gives CDR1 LNHDA, CDR2 SQIVND (reference sequence). The CDR3 runs to 11 residues. In nucleotides, the CDR3 is TGTGCCAGTGACGGGGGCTACGAGCAGTACTTC. As protein: CASDGGYEQYF.

Of note for this clone: This could be a read error, since a much larger clone is one nucleotide away. CDR3 sequence (DNA): TGTGCCTGGAGCCTCGGACTAGCCGGGATCTACGAGCAGTACTTC. It yields the protein CAWSLGLAGIYEQYF. V and J are TRBV30 and TRBJ2-7, with 8 bases identical to TRBD2. V shed 3 bases, J shed 3 bases, and the junction held 10 bases outside the gene matches. Germline V gives CDR1 GTSNPN, CDR2 SVGIG (reference sequence). This CDR3 has 15 residues. Complete variable domain (other parts from reference TRBV30 and TRBJ2-7): SQTIHQWPATLVQPVGSPLSLECTVEGTSNPNLYWYRQAAGRGLQLLFYSVGIGQISSEVPQNLSASRPQDRQFILSSKKLLLSDSGFYLCAWSLGLAGIYEQYFGPGTRLTVT.

This clone showed up just once. The CDR3, as DNA: TGTGCCAGCAGCCTCGATAGAAGACGAGACAATGAGCAGTTCTTC. The encoded protein is CASSLDRRRDNEQFF. V gene TRBV11-2 combines with J gene TRBJ2-1; unclear D gene. The CDR3 extends over 15 amino acids. The germline gives CDR1 SGHAT, CDR2 FQNNGV. The ends were cut back, 5 bases at V and 5 bases at J, with 16 bases in the middle.

CDR3 sequence: CASSAQGLAGIPGELFF. CDR3 nucleotide sequence: TGTGCCAGCAGCGCCCAGGGACTAGCGGGAATACCCGGGGAGCTGTTTTTT. The genes are TRBV9 and TRBJ2-2, with TRBD2 identical over 13 bases. Trimming cost V 3 bases and J 6 bases; bases outside gene matches: 8. From germline, CDR1 is SGDLS and CDR2 YYNGEE. The CDR3 loop spans 17 amino acids. The complete variable domain, with remaining parts taken from reference TRBV9 and TRBJ2-2, reads DSGVTQTPKHLITATGQRVTLRCSPRSGDLSVYWYQQSLDQGLQFLIQYYNGEERAKGNILERFSAQQFPDLHSELNLSSLELGDSALYFCASSAQGLAGIPGELFFGEGSRLTVL.

The chain joins TRBV5-1 to TRBJ2-2, with D uncertain. The CDR3 spans 14 residues. The germline gives CDR1 SGHRS, CDR2 YFSETQ. Trimming stripped 4 bases from V and 7 bases from J, with 14 bases between. CDR3 DNA: TGCGCCAGCAGCCAAGGTGGTTATAGCGGGGAGCTGTTTTTT. Protein: CASSQGGYSGELFF.

CDR3 loop: CASSPTGTGANVLTF. For the CDR3, the DNA is TGTGCCAGCAGTCCCACAGGGACTGGGGCCAACGTCCTGACTTTC. The chain combines TRBV28 with TRBJ2-6; possibly TRBD1 for D (6 bases). This CDR3 is 15 amino acids long. Germline V gene data show CDR1 as MDHEN and CDR2 as SYDVKM. With 5 bases removed from V and 2 bases from J, the gap between germline ends came to 10 bases.

The rearrangement uses TRBV7-6 and TRBJ2-1; D uncertain. V was cut by 0 bases and J by 4 bases, with 7 bases left in between. The CDR3 consists of 14 residues. Germline CDR1 reads SGHVS; CDR2 reads FNYEAQ. CDR3 sequence: CASSLAGRYNEQFF. The DNA for the CDR3 is TGTGCCAGCAGCTTAGCGGGCAGATACAATGAGCAGTTCTTC.

This rearrangement joins TRBV29-1 to TRBJ2-5; tentatively, D is TRBD1 (5 bases). Germline V lookup: CDR1 SQVTM, CDR2 ANQGSEA. Trimming took off 7 bases at V and 5 bases at J, with 17 bases between the two ends. This CDR3 comprises 13 residues. In DNA form, the CDR3 reads TGCAGCGGGACCCGACAGAATCAGGAGACCCAGTACTTC. This sequence encodes CSGTRQNQETQYF.

This chain connects TRBV28 to TRBJ1-5; 8 nucleotides line up with TRBD1. Trimming removed 5 bases from V and 4 bases from J; junction bases left unmatched: 4. Germline V lookup: CDR1 MDHEN, CDR2 SYDVKM. CDR3 length equals 14 residues. The CDR3 here is CASSAGQGNQPQHF. The DNA for the CDR3 is TGTGCCAGCAGTGCCGGACAGGGTAATCAGCCCCAGCATTTT.